This TCR beta chain was sequenced for a study of T cell responses to AZD1222 COVID-19 vaccine. The study, taken as a whole, reports: A mostly white British donor set with more females was recruited, and clonal diversity was possibly underestimated. Increased Spike-specific TCR breadth and depth were observed after two AZD1222 doses. Repertoire samples came only from after the peak T cell response. Only a handful of AZD1222 recipients tested seropositive at baseline.

Remarks on this clone: Its antigen is currently unknown.

Germline loops: CDR1 MGHRA, CDR2 YSYEKL. The V end was cut by 0 bases, the J end by 4 bases, with 9 bases between. This CDR3 comprises 14 residues. Repertoires were generated with immunoSEQ multiplex PCR, while TCRdb's copy carries only in-frame clones and drops some. The repertoire holds about 110,000 clones, approximately 86% seen once, with around 4.3% in the top ten. This TCR derives from an adult in good health. This specimen consisted of peripheral blood, obtained on day 0 of AZD1222 vaccination. The chain couples TRBV4-1 to TRBJ1-1; no clear D. DNA of the CDR3: TGCGCCAGCAGCCAAGAACCCTGGGGCACTGAAGCTTTCTTT. Its translation: CASSQEPWGTEAFF.